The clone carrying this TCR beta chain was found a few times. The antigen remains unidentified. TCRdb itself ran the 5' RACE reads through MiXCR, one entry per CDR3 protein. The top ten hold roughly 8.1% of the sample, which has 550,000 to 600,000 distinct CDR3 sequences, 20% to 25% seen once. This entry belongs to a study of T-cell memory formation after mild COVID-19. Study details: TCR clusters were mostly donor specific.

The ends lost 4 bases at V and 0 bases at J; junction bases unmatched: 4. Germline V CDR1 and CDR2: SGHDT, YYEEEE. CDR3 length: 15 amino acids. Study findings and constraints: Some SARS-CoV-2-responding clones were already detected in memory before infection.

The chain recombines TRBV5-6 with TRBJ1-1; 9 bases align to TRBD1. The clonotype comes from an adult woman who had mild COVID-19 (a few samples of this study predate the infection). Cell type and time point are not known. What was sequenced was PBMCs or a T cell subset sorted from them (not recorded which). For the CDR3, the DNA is TGTGCCAGCAGCACTTGGACAGGGGTGAACACTGAAGCTTTCTTT. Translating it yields CASSTWTGVNTEAFF.